This T cell receptor beta chain was sequenced in a study of a mutant IDH1 vaccine in newly diagnosed glioma listed by TCRdb under 2021. About the investigation overall: Patients were given eight vaccinations, in weeks 1, 3, 5, 7, 11, 15, 19 and 23, which matched visits V03 through V10. Vaccination was initiated 4-6 weeks after radiotherapy alone, or concurrently with temozolomide cycles in the chemotherapy-containing groups. The roughly 33 treated patients were roughly 62% male and around 38% female, with a mean age of approximately 38 years. Before enrollment, patients had received standard therapy of radiotherapy alone, temozolomide alone, or radiochemotherapy with temozolomide; most received the combination. Six visits were used for peripheral blood collection: V03 (baseline), V05, V07, V10, V12 and V13. For exploratory analyses, approximately 25 treated patients had longitudinal TCRB deep sequencing done wherever samples were available.

Library method: the immunoSEQ multiplex PCR assay. The hsTCRB Kit was used according to the manufacturer's protocol to amplify rearranged TCR beta chain sequences. TCRB libraries were sequenced on an Illumina MiSeq. In the source study's methods: The kit vendor's proprietary platform handled demultiplexing, trimming and gene mapping. The table was pulled from immuneACCESS by TCRdb, which kept in-frame rearrangements only. Such tables lose some clones; where checked, under half of the loss comes from unresolved V genes, and the rest has no known cause. V and J calls and clone size are those listed in that table; D and trimming were worked out from the DNA. The sample records some 25,000 clones, around 77% of which are singletons. The ten largest clonotypes hold 8.5% to 9.5% of the sample. CDR1 and CDR2, looked up from the germline V gene (reference sequence), are PRHDT and FYEKMQ. Trimming takes 5 bases off V and 6 bases off J; junction bases not matched to a gene: 9. Taken from cysteine to phenylalanine, the CDR3 has 16 residues. The entry retains the CDR3 DNA only, 48 bases that are in frame from base 1.

Paper-wide results and their limitations: No apparent relationship was observed between pseudoprogression and alterations in the top peripheral T cell clonotypes detected by TCRB sequencing. Selection of PBMC samples for TCRB deep sequencing was based on availability. Vaccine-induced immune responses across multiple MHC alleles were detected in over 80% of patients. It was noted by the authors that analyses of patient blood samples could not be reproduced owing to sample limitations.

This sample's time point label indicates: week 11, during vaccination. A 20-mer mutant IDH1 peptide at 300 micrograms in Montanide made up each vaccine dose, which was injected subcutaneously together with topical imiquimod. Newly diagnosed WHO grade 3 or 4 IDH1-mutant astrocytomas showing loss of nuclear ATRX were present in the donors. The samples were drawn from NOA16, a multicentre, single-arm, open-label phase I trial in Germany that tested a mutant IDH1 peptide vaccine in humans for the first time. Genomic DNA for TCRB sequencing was isolated from EDTA blood with the DNeasy Blood and Tissue Kit. This clone was seen just once. No cognate antigen has been identified for it. No base quality information exists; no much larger clone differs at one position.

The sequencing here drew on PBMCs, taken from a glioma patient whose treatment included an IDH1 peptide vaccine. This receptor was taken from a woman younger than 30 with glioma. The sequence is built from TRBV13 and TRBJ2-2; 10 of the junction bases match TRBD2. The CDR3 protein: CASSLSGRAWSGELFF. The sequenced DNA: TGTGCCAGCAGCCTAAGCGGGAGGGCCTGGTCCGGGGAGCTGTTTTTT.